In this sample, the clone carrying this T cell receptor beta chain turned up a few times. The sample originates from a study of identical twins. The trim removed 3 bases at V and 5 bases at J, leaving 4 bases unmatched. In germline, CDR1 is SQVTM, CDR2 ANQGSEA. CDR3 length: 14 amino acids. TCRdb reprocessed the 5' RACE reads with MiXCR, giving one entry per CDR3 protein. The sample carries hundreds of thousands of distinct CDR3 sequences, approximately 18% recorded once. These data were likewise used in another study, on T cells expressing NK-cell markers. That paper states: From sorted CD3+CD56+NKG2C+, CD3+CD56+NKG2C- and CD3+CD56-NKG2C+ T cells came the TCR beta repertoires. Sequenced donors, eight in total, included seven who were HCMV-seropositive and one who was seronegative. An anti-gamma-delta TCR antibody restricted sorting to alpha-beta TCR T cells in several experiments.

Specimen: PBMCs. This rearrangement joins TRBV29-1 to TRBJ2-5; 12 bases map to TRBD2. The origin of this receptor is a woman between 18 and 30 years old in good health. CDR3 sequence reads: CSVDLAGGGETQYF. The CDR3 coding sequence is TGCAGCGTTGATCTAGCGGGAGGGGGCGAGACCCAGTACTTC.